A selection of T cell receptor beta chains follows, all from one sample in a study of blood T cell repertoires in COVID-19. Assay: immunoSEQ multiplex PCR; the TCRdb copy retains only in-frame clones and omits some. Among over 350,000 clones, 70% to 90% were seen once, and the ten largest hold approximately 2%. The sample was PBMCs or T cells enriched from blood (not recorded which). The receptors here all came from a woman between 18 and 30 years old with acute COVID-19. The CDR3 runs from the conserved cysteine through the conserved F or W. D genes are given only for firm matches. The listing skips clone size in some rows; elsewhere it reads once, few, many or a size class.

cdr3_nt	cdr3_aa	v_call	j_call	clone_size	d_call
TGTGCCAGTTCCATCATCGGGACAGGTGGTGGTCAGCCCCAGCATTTT	CASSIIGTGGGQPQHF	TRBV19	TRBJ1-5	-	TRBD1
TGCAGCGTTAAGGGGACTAGCGGCCATGAGCAGTTCTTC	CSVKGTSGHEQFF	TRBV29-1	TRBJ2-1	-	TRBD2
TGTGCCAGCAGCTACGGGGACAACAAGTACGAGCAGTACTTC	CASSYGDNKYEQYF	TRBV28	TRBJ2-7	-	-
TGTGCCAGCAGCCAACAACCCGGGGAGCTGTTTTTT	CASSQQPGELFF	TRBV7-9	TRBJ2-2	once	-
TGTGCCAGCAGCTTGTCCCAGGATACGCAGTATTTT	CASSLSQDTQYF	TRBV5-4	TRBJ2-3	-	-
TGTGCCAGCAGTAACAGGGATTTTGATGATCAGCCCCAGCATTTT	CASSNRDFDDQPQHF	TRBV28	TRBJ1-5	-	-
TGCGCCAGCAGCTCCCTGTCGGGGGTAGCGGGGAAGGGCAATGAGCAGTTCTTC	CASSSLSGVAGKGNEQFF	TRBV5-1	TRBJ2-1	-	TRBD2
TGTGCCAGCAGCCAAGATCGGAGAAGCAATCAGCCCCAGCATTTT	CASSQDRRSNQPQHF	TRBV3-1/TRBV3-2	TRBJ1-5	-	-
TGTGCCAGCAGCCCTCAGGGGTCCGTCTTAAGCACTGAAGCTTTCTTT	CASSPQGSVLSTEAFF	TRBV3-1/TRBV3-2	TRBJ1-1	-	-
TGTGCCTGGAGTCACCAGACAGGGAGCCAAGGACCCCTCCACTTT	CAWSHQTGSQGPLHF	TRBV30	TRBJ1-6	-	TRBD1
TGTGCCAGCAGCTCAAATCAAGGGGCACAACAAGGGGGAAAACTGTTTTTT	CASSSNQGAQQGGKLFF	TRBV7-9	TRBJ1-4	-	-
TGTGCCAGCAGTGAAACAGGGGGAGGCAATCAGCCCCAGCATTTT	CASSETGGGNQPQHF	TRBV27	TRBJ1-5	-	TRBD1
TGTGCCAGCAGTTTAATACGTAGCGGGGGTTCCGTTGGGGATACGCAGTATTTT	CASSLIRSGGSVGDTQYF	TRBV27	TRBJ2-3	-	TRBD2
TGTGCCAGCAGTTTCGCAGGGGGGACTGAAGCTTTCTTT	CASSFAGGTEAFF	TRBV12-3/TRBV12-4	TRBJ1-1	-	TRBD1
TGTGCCAGCAGCTTAGGGGTTACTGAAGCTTTCTTT	CASSLGVTEAFF	TRBV5-6	TRBJ1-1	-	-
TGCGCCAGCAGCCAAGATCCGAGCGGGAGAGGGGAGCTGTTTTTT	CASSQDPSGRGELFF	TRBV4-1	TRBJ2-2	-	TRBD2
TGCAGTGCTCCAGAGGCGGGTGGCTACACCTTC	CSAPEAGGYTF	TRBV20-1	TRBJ1-2	-	-
TGCAGCCCCCGACAGGGACAGGGTAGGAGTGCCACTGAAGCTTTCTTT	CSPRQGQGRSATEAFF	TRBV29-1	TRBJ1-1	-	TRBD1
TGTGCCAGCAGCCAAGGGACAGGGGGCTATAATTCACCCCTCCACTTT	CASSQGTGGYNSPLHF	TRBV3-1/TRBV3-2	TRBJ1-6	few	TRBD1
TGTGCCAGCAGCCTAGGGACAGGGGGCAAGGAGAACACTGAAGCTTTCTTT	CASSLGTGGKENTEAFF	TRBV7-9	TRBJ1-1	few	TRBD1
TGTGCCAGCAGTTTATTACCGTTTCCCTCCTCCGCCAGATCGAACACCGGGGAGCTGTTTTTT	CASSLLPFPSSARSNTGELFF	TRBV27	TRBJ2-2	-	-
TGCGCCAGCAGCCAAGGGACAGGAGACTATGGCTACACCTTC	CASSQGTGDYGYTF	TRBV4-1	TRBJ1-2	-	TRBD1
TGTGCCAGTAGTATTGAAGTCGACAGCCTTGGGCCCCAGCATTTT	CASSIEVDSLGPQHF	TRBV19	TRBJ1-5	-	-
TGTGCCAGCAGCCGAAAGGGCAGGGGAACCTATGGCTACACCTTC	CASSRKGRGTYGYTF	TRBV14	TRBJ1-2	-	-
TGTGCCAGCAGCGTTAGACTAGGCAACGAGCAGTACTTC	CASSVRLGNEQYF	TRBV9	TRBJ2-7	-	-
TGTGCCAGCAGTCCGTGGGACAGGGGTGAAGCTTTCTTT	CASSPWDRGEAFF	TRBV12-3/TRBV12-4	TRBJ1-1	-	TRBD1
TGTGCCAGCAGTTACGGGACAGGGGCAGATACGCAGTATTTT	CASSYGTGADTQYF	TRBV6-5	TRBJ2-3	-	TRBD1
TGTGCCACCAGCAGAGGGGGGCCTGGCGAGCAGTACTTC	CATSRGGPGEQYF	TRBV15	TRBJ2-7	-	-
TGTGCCAGCAGTCTCCGCCGGGACAGGGGCAATCAGCCCCAGCATTTT	CASSLRRDRGNQPQHF	TRBV5-6	TRBJ1-5	-	TRBD1
TGTGCCAGCAGTTTAGCGCCGGGACAGAACCTGTTTTTT	CASSLAPGQNLFF	TRBV12-3/TRBV12-4	TRBJ1-4	-	TRBD1
TGTGCCACCAGCAGAGATTATGGGGGAAGAGCGGAGGGTTCACCCCTCCACTTT	CATSRDYGGRAEGSPLHF	TRBV15	TRBJ1-6	-	-
TGTGCCAGCAGCGTAGAGTTGGGGCGGGAGAACACCGGGGAGCTGTTTTTT	CASSVELGRENTGELFF	TRBV9	TRBJ2-2	once	-
TGTGCCAGCAACCCGACAGGGAAAGGGAATTCACCCCTCCACTTT	CASNPTGKGNSPLHF	TRBV7-2	TRBJ1-6	once	TRBD1
TGTGCCAGCAGCTCTGCTCGACGGACTAACACCGGGGAGCTGTTTTTT	CASSSARRTNTGELFF	TRBV11-1	TRBJ2-2	-	-
TGTGCCAGCTCACCAGCCGGACAGGCATATGGCTACACCTTC	CASSPAGQAYGYTF	TRBV18	TRBJ1-2	once	TRBD1
TGTGCCAGCACCGGTCAGGGGCCCAAAGACAATGAGCAGTTCTTC	CASTGQGPKDNEQFF	TRBV21-1	TRBJ2-1	-	-
TGTGCCAGCAGCTTAGTAGCTCCCACAGGGACGAGGGAAAAACTGTTTTTT	CASSLVAPTGTREKLFF	TRBV7-6	TRBJ1-4	-	-